The 20 T cell receptor beta chains below come from one sample, sequenced in a study of OX40 agonist ivuxolimab in advanced cancers. TCRdb's table, derived via immunoSEQ multiplex PCR, lists solely in-frame clones and lacks some. The data hold about 46,000 clones, with more than 85% observed a single time. The source material was CD4+ or CD8+ T cells sorted from blood, sampled in a trial of the OX40 agonist ivuxolimab. The receptors were gathered from an adult with an advanced solid tumor such as melanoma, head and neck, liver or kidney cancer.

V is TRBV29-1 and J is TRBJ1-1; D gene ambiguous. The CDR3 covers 15 residues. In germline, CDR1 is SQVTM, CDR2 ANQGSEA. The germline V and J ends were trimmed by 0 bases and 3 bases, with 14 bases remaining between them. CDR3 sequence reads: CSVEDPGVWDTEAFF. CDR3 nucleotides: TGCAGCGTTGAAGACCCCGGGGTTTGGGACACTGAAGCTTTCTTT.

The J gene is TRBJ1-2, the V gene TRBV25-1, with TRBD1 identical over 7 bases. With 5 bases clipped from V and 4 bases from J, the junction kept 4 bases outside the gene matches. The germline CDR1 and CDR2 sequences are MGHDK and SYGVNS. This CDR3 contains 13 residues. The CDR3 nucleotides read TGTGCCAGCAGTAAGGGACAGATCTATGGCTACACCTTC. It yields the protein CASSKGQIYGYTF.

This clone has just one count. J is TRBJ1-2 and V is TRBV7-2, with 9 bases fitting TRBD1. The CDR3 length is 15 residues. Unmatched junction bases numbered 5, after V lost 2 bases and J lost 4 bases. The germline V gene has CDR1 SGHTA and CDR2 FQGNSA. The DNA of the CDR3 is TGTGCCAGCAGCTTATACACAGGGGGCGTCTATGGCTACACCTTC. Encoded protein: CASSLYTGGVYGYTF.

The chain has TRBV18 and TRBJ2-5, with D tentatively TRBD2 (6 bases). From germline, CDR1 is KGHSH and CDR2 LQKENI. This CDR3 has 17 residues. Deletions cut 2 bases from V and 1 base from J, with 17 bases between. This CDR3 is CASSPVSMGGPQETQYF. The CDR3 DNA reads as TGTGCCAGCTCACCAGTCTCTATGGGGGGACCCCAAGAGACCCAGTACTTC.

This chain connects TRBV4-3 to TRBJ1-4; 7 bases are shared with TRBD1. CDR3 length: 19 residues. The V gene's germline CDR1 is LGHNA and CDR2 YSLEER. The V segment lost 0 bases and the J segment 2 bases; nucleotides outside the gene matches: 12. The CDR3 is CASSQDPAGGGGTNEKLFF. The CDR3 DNA sequence: TGCGCCAGCAGCCAAGATCCGGCAGGGGGGGGAGGGACTAATGAAAAACTGTTTTTT.

This sequence joins TRBV6-1 and TRBJ2-3, with 7 nucleotides matching TRBD1. The CDR3 contains 14 residues. V gave up 7 bases and J gave up 7 bases; unmatched junction bases: 11. CDR1 is MNHNS, CDR2 SASEGT, per germline. CDR3 protein: CASIGQGDVNTQYF. The DNA for the CDR3 is TGTGCCAGCATCGGCCAGGGGGACGTCAATACGCAGTATTTT.

The V gene is TRBV2, the J gene TRBJ2-2, with D uncertain. Germline CDR1 reads SNHLY; CDR2 reads FYNNEI. The V gene lost 5 bases and the J gene lost 1 base, with 5 bases spanning the gap. The CDR3 loop spans 13 amino acids. CDR3 amino acids: CASSSKNTGELFF. CDR3 sequence (DNA): TGTGCCAGCAGTTCGAAGAACACCGGGGAGCTGTTTTTT.

CDR3 coding DNA: TGCGCCAGCAGCCAAGACGTTGGGGAAAACTATGGCTACACCTTC. Translation: CASSQDVGENYGYTF. The J gene is TRBJ1-2, the V gene TRBV4-3; D is unclear. This CDR3 spans 15 amino acids. Germline assignment: CDR1 LGHNA and CDR2 YSLEER. V was trimmed by 0 bases and J by 2 bases, leaving 10 bases between them.

The J gene is TRBJ1-5, the V gene TRBV19, with unresolved D. CDR1 is LNHDA, CDR2 SQIVND, per germline (reference sequence). The CDR3 extends over 15 amino acids. V was pared by 5 bases and J by 0 bases, with 11 bases between. CDR3 nucleotides: TGTGCCAGTAGTGGAAAGAAGTATAGCAATCAGCCCCAGCATTTT. Translation gives CASSGKKYSNQPQHF. Drawing the rest from reference TRBV19 and TRBJ1-5, the complete variable domain is DGGITQSPKYLFRKEGQNVTLSCEQNLNHDAMYWYRQDPGQGLRLIYYSQIVNDFQKGDIAEGYSVSREKKESFPLTVTSAQKNPTAFYLCASSGKKYSNQPQHFGDGTRLSIL.

The gene calls are TRBV9 and TRBJ1-4, with TRBD1 as a possible D gene (5 bases). The ends were cut back, 0 bases at V and 7 bases at J, with 10 bases in the middle. CDR1 is SGDLS and CDR2 is YYNGEE in the germline V gene. The CDR3 runs 14 residues. CDR3 in DNA: TGTGCCAGCAGCGTAGTCACAGGACCTGAAAAACTGTTTTTT. This translates into CASSVVTGPEKLFF. The whole variable domain, filled in from reference TRBV9 and TRBJ1-4, reads DSGVTQTPKHLITATGQRVTLRCSPRSGDLSVYWYQQSLDQGLQFLIQYYNGEERAKGNILERFSAQQFPDLHSELNLSSLELGDSALYFCASSVVTGPEKLFFGSGTQLSVL.

This chain connects TRBV27 to TRBJ2-1; D unclear. Germline CDR1 MNHEY, CDR2 SMNVEV (reference sequence). The CDR3 spans 11 residues. The V end lost 1 base, the J end lost 5 bases, and 0 bases lay between the germline ends. Here the CDR3 DNA reads TGTGCCAGCAGTTTATACAATGAGCAGTTCTTC. This translates into CASSLYNEQFF.

The CDR3 region has the DNA TGTGCCAGCAGGACTAGCGGGAGGGCTTACGAGCAGTACTTC. Residues: CASRTSGRAYEQYF. The V call is TRBV28, the J call TRBJ2-7, with 14 bases matching TRBD2. The CDR3 has 14 amino acids. The germline CDR1 and CDR2 sequences are MDHEN and SYDVKM. V was pared by 6 bases and J by 4 bases, with 2 bases of the junction left unmatched.

This chain uses TRBV6-5 with TRBJ2-2; 9 positions match TRBD1. V dropped 7 bases and J dropped 3; count of bases not matched to a gene: 6. CDR1 and CDR2 (germline): MNHEY, SVGAGI. This CDR3 comprises 15 residues. CDR3 in amino acids: CASIPTGGHTGELFF. CDR3 coding DNA: TGTGCCAGCATCCCGACAGGGGGGCACACCGGGGAGCTGTTTTTT.

The rearrangement joins TRBV27 to TRBJ2-3, with D perhaps TRBD2 (7 bases). CDR1 is MNHEY, CDR2 SMNVEV, per germline (reference sequence). There are 13 residues in the CDR3. V lost 7 bases and J 6 bases, leaving 14 bases between the germline ends. Here the CDR3 DNA reads TGTGCCAGCACCCCAGGCGGGGGCGATACGCAGTATTTT. Residues: CASTPGGGDTQYF.

The chain is built from TRBV14 and TRBJ1-2, with TRBD1 as a possible D gene (6 bases). Per the germline V gene, CDR1 is SGHDN and CDR2 is FVKESK. The CDR3 sequence is 15 residues long. V was pared by 1 base and J by 4 bases, with 13 bases between. CDR3 region: CASSQGTVASYGYTF. The CDR3, as DNA: TGTGCCAGCAGCCAAGGGACAGTAGCCAGCTATGGCTACACCTTC. Full variable domain (missing parts from reference TRBV14 and TRBJ1-2): EAGVTQFPSHSVIEKGQTVTLRCDPISGHDNLYWYRRVMGKEIKFLLHFVKESKQDESGMPNNRFLAERTGGTYSTLKVQPAELEDSGVYFCASSQGTVASYGYTFGSGTRLTVV.

This clone was observed a single time. This chain connects TRBV27 to TRBJ1-4, with D uncertain. Germline loops: CDR1 MNHEY, CDR2 SMNVEV (reference sequence). This CDR3 contains 13 residues. Trimming shortened V by 5 bases and J by 8 bases, and 12 bases separated the two germline ends. As DNA, the CDR3 is TGTGCCAGCAGTACCCCGAACAGCGAAAAACTGTTTTTT. Translated, it gives CASSTPNSEKLFF.

V and J are TRBV2 and TRBJ2-7; 8 nucleotides match TRBD2. Germline loops: CDR1 SNHLY, CDR2 FYNNEI. This CDR3 spans 13 amino acids. The V and J ends lost 10 bases and 5 bases, in that order; junction bases with no gene match: 10. CDR3: CATPGRGGDEQYF. The CDR3 DNA reads TGTGCCACCCCCGGGAGGGGCGGCGACGAGCAGTACTTC.

The genes are TRBV10-3 and TRBJ1-1, with D unresolved. V was trimmed by 7 bases and J by 7 bases, leaving 10 bases between them. CDR1 is ENHRY and CDR2 is SYGVKD in the germline V gene. This CDR3 contains 11 residues. CDR3 loop: CAIKGSNEAFF. The CDR3 nucleotides are TGTGCCATCAAGGGAAGTAATGAAGCTTTCTTT.

The chain carries TRBV7-2 and TRBJ2-1; 10 nucleotides line up with TRBD2. From germline, CDR1 is SGHTA and CDR2 FQGNSA. V shed 8 bases and J 10 bases; nucleotides not matched to a gene: 8. The CDR3 is 13 residues long. The CDR3 spells CASQKTSGYEQFF. As DNA, the CDR3 is TGTGCCAGCCAAAAGACTAGCGGGTACGAGCAGTTCTTC. The whole variable domain, filled in from reference TRBV7-2 and TRBJ2-1, reads GAGVSQSPSNKVTEKGKDVELRCDPISGHTALYWYRQSLGQGLEFLIYFQGNSAPDKSGLPSDRFSAERTGGSVSTLTIQRTQQEDSAVYLCASQKTSGYEQFFGPGTRLTVL.

The chain carries TRBV5-4 and TRBJ1-4; D is unresolved. Germline-derived CDR1 and CDR2 are SGHNT and YYREEE (reference sequence). CDR3 size: 14 residues. Trimming removed 0 bases from V and 6 bases from J, with 9 bases in between. The CDR3 reads CASSLVPGDEKLFF. The CDR3 nucleotides read TGTGCCAGCAGCTTGGTGCCCGGAGATGAAAAACTGTTTTTT.